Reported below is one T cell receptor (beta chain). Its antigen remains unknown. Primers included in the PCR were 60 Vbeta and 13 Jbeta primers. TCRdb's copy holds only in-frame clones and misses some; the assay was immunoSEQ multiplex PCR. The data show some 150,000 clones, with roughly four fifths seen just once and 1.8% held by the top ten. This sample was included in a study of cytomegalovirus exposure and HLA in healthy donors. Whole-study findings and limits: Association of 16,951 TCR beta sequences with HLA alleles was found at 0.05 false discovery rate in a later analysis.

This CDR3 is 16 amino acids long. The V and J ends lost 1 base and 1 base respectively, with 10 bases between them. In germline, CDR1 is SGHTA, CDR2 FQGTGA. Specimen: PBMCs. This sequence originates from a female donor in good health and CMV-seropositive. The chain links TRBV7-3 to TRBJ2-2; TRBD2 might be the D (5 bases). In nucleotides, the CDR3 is TGTGCCAGCAGCTTAATTGGACTCGAGAACACCGGGGAGCTGTTTTTT. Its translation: CASSLIGLENTGELFF.